Listed below are T cell receptor beta chains from one sample, sequenced in a study of cytomegalovirus exposure and HLA in healthy donors. TCRdb keeps only in-frame clones here, not all; method: immunoSEQ multiplex PCR. The data show fewer than 200,000 clones, 80% seen once. Sequenced input: PBMCs. These receptors originate from a woman in her forties or fifties in good health and CMV-seronegative. CDR3s include the opening cysteine and the closing phenylalanine or tryptophan. D genes are given only for firm matches. Expanded clones get a size class; other rows say once, few or many, or leave the size out.

len: 13; j_gene: TRBJ2-1; d_gene: NA; abundance: once; v_gene: TRBV6-5; CDR3aa: CASSYLASDEQFF; CDR3nt: TGTGCCAGCAGTTACTTAGCGAGCGATGAGCAGTTCTTC
len: 17; j_gene: TRBJ2-6; d_gene: TRBD1; abundance: NA; v_gene: TRBV29-1; CDR3aa: CSVGASWRQGQTNVLTF; CDR3nt: TGCAGCGTTGGGGCCTCCTGGAGACAGGGTCAGACCAACGTCCTGACTTTC
len: 17; j_gene: TRBJ1-6; d_gene: NA; abundance: once; v_gene: TRBV5-6; CDR3aa: CASSLYRLSSYNSPLHF; CDR3nt: TGTGCCAGCAGCTTGTATCGGTTAAGCTCCTATAATTCACCCCTCCACTTT
len: 13; j_gene: TRBJ2-5; d_gene: NA; abundance: few; v_gene: TRBV28; CDR3aa: CASRAAVQETQYF; CDR3nt: TGTGCCAGCAGGGCGGCAGTCCAAGAGACCCAGTACTTC
len: 14; j_gene: TRBJ1-2; d_gene: NA; abundance: NA; v_gene: TRBV28; CDR3aa: CASSFSQGGYGYTF; CDR3nt: TGTGCCAGCAGTTTTTCACAGGGAGGGTATGGCTACACCTTC
len: 18; j_gene: TRBJ1-4; d_gene: TRBD1; abundance: NA; v_gene: TRBV18; CDR3aa: CASSRDNWTGNRNEKLFF; CDR3nt: TGTGCCAGCTCACGGGATAATTGGACAGGGAATAGGAATGAAAAACTGTTTTTT
len: 15; j_gene: TRBJ2-7; d_gene: TRBD2; abundance: NA; v_gene: TRBV6-5; CDR3aa: CASTFKPGGVYEQYF; CDR3nt: TGTGCCAGCACCTTTAAGCCGGGGGGTGTCTACGAGCAGTACTTC
len: 15; j_gene: TRBJ2-6; d_gene: NA; abundance: NA; v_gene: TRBV5-1; CDR3aa: CASSLGSSGANVLTF; CDR3nt: TGCGCCAGCAGCTTGGGCAGCTCTGGGGCCAACGTCCTGACTTTC
len: 14; j_gene: TRBJ2-1; d_gene: NA; abundance: NA; v_gene: TRBV18; CDR3aa: CASSPQQGRNEQFF; CDR3nt: TGTGCCAGCTCACCACAGCAGGGTAGGAATGAGCAGTTCTTC
len: 12; j_gene: TRBJ1-5; d_gene: NA; abundance: NA; v_gene: TRBV7-9; CDR3aa: CASSSGVQPQHF; CDR3nt: TGTGCCAGCAGCTCAGGGGTTCAGCCCCAGCATTTT
len: 15; j_gene: TRBJ1-4; d_gene: NA; abundance: NA; v_gene: TRBV19; CDR3aa: CASSIGGQVGEKLFF; CDR3nt: TGTGCCAGTAGTATAGGGGGACAAGTCGGTGAAAAACTGTTTTTT
len: 15; j_gene: TRBJ2-2; d_gene: NA; abundance: NA; v_gene: TRBV16; CDR3aa: CASSQFSGLAGELFF; CDR3nt: TGTGCCAGCAGCCAATTTTCTGGGCTCGCCGGGGAGCTGTTTTTT
len: 16; j_gene: TRBJ1-2; d_gene: TRBD1; abundance: NA; v_gene: TRBV25-1; CDR3aa: CASSGNRRTGDYGYTF; CDR3nt: TGTGCCAGCAGTGGTAACCGGAGGACAGGTGACTATGGCTACACCTTC
len: 17; j_gene: TRBJ1-5; d_gene: TRBD1; abundance: NA; v_gene: TRBV7-2; CDR3aa: CASSLPLQGASNQPQHF; CDR3nt: TGTGCCAGCAGCTTACCATTACAGGGGGCGAGCAATCAGCCCCAGCATTTT
len: 16; j_gene: TRBJ1-2; d_gene: TRBD1; abundance: few; v_gene: TRBV28; CDR3aa: CASGLWEGTASYGYTF; CDR3nt: TGTGCCAGCGGACTTTGGGAAGGGACAGCCTCCTATGGCTACACCTTC
len: 11; j_gene: TRBJ1-1; d_gene: NA; abundance: NA; v_gene: TRBV27; CDR3aa: CASGQFREAFF; CDR3nt: TGTGCCAGCGGGCAGTTCCGAGAAGCTTTCTTT
len: 17; j_gene: TRBJ2-6; d_gene: NA; abundance: NA; v_gene: TRBV5-1; CDR3aa: CASSLFQRNSGANVLTF; CDR3nt: TGCGCCAGCAGCTTATTCCAGCGAAACTCTGGGGCCAACGTCCTGACTTTC
len: 15; j_gene: TRBJ2-7; d_gene: NA; abundance: NA; v_gene: TRBV7-9; CDR3aa: CASSPKEVLSYEQYF; CDR3nt: TGTGCCAGCAGCCCGAAGGAGGTGCTCTCCTACGAGCAGTACTTC